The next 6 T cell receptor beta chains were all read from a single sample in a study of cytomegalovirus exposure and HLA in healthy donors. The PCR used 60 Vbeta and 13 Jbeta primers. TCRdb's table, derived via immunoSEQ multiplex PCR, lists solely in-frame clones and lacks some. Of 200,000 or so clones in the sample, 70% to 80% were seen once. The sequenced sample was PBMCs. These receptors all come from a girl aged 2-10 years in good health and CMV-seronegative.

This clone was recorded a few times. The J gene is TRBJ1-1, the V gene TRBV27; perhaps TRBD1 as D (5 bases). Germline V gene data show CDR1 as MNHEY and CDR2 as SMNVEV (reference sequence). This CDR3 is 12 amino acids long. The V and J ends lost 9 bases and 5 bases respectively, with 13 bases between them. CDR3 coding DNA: TGTGCCAGTAAAATTCGGGGGACTGAAGCTTTCTTT. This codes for CASKIRGTEAFF.

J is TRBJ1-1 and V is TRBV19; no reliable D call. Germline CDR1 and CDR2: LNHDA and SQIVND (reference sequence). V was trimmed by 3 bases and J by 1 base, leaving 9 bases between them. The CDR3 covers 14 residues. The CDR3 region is CASSINRGNTEAFF. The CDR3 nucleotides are TGTGCCAGTAGTATTAATCGGGGGAACACTGAAGCTTTCTTT. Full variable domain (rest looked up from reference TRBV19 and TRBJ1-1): DGGITQSPKYLFRKEGQNVTLSCEQNLNHDAMYWYRQDPGQGLRLIYYSQIVNDFQKGDIAEGYSVSREKKESFPLTVTSAQKNPTAFYLCASSINRGNTEAFFGQGTRLTVV.

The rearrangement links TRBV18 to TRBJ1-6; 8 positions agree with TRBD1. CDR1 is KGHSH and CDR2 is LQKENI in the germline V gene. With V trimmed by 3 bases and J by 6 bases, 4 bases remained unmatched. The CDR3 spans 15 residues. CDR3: CASSPGQGTNSPLHF. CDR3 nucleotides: TGTGCCAGCTCACCCGGACAGGGAACTAATTCACCCCTCCACTTT.

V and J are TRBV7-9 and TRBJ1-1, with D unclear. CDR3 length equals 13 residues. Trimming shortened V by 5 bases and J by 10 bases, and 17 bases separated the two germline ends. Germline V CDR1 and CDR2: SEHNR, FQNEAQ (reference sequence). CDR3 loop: CASSPTASSSAFF. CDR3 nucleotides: TGTGCCAGCAGCCCAACTGCATCGTCTTCAGCTTTCTTT.

CDR3: CASSAGQVYGYTF. The CDR3 region has the DNA TGTGCCAGTAGTGCGGGACAGGTCTATGGCTACACCTTC. The rearrangement joins TRBV19 to TRBJ1-2; 8 positions match TRBD1. V shed 5 bases and J 4 bases; nucleotides not matched to a gene: 3. In germline, CDR1 is LNHDA, CDR2 SQIVND (reference sequence). This CDR3 comprises 13 residues.

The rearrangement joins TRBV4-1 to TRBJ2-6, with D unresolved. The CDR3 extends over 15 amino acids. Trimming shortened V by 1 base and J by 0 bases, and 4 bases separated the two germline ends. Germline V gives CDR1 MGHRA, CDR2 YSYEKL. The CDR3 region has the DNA TGCGCCAGCAGCCAAGGGAGCTCTGGGGCCAACGTCCTGACTTTC. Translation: CASSQGSSGANVLTF.